Listed below are T cell receptor beta chains from one sample, sequenced in a study of cytomegalovirus exposure and HLA in healthy donors. Method: immunoSEQ multiplex PCR; TCRdb's copy keeps in-frame clones and lacks some. The sample yields approximately 100,000 clones, about four fifths seen once. The sequencing input was PBMCs. All receptors come from a man aged 18 to 30 in good health and CMV-seropositive. The CDR3 runs from the conserved cysteine through the conserved F or W. The D gene is left open where the match is weak. Some rows have no size entry. The others give once, few or many, or a class for an expanded clone.

clone size,V gene,D gene,J gene,CDR3 length,CDR3 DNA,CDR3 protein
NA,TRBV27,NA,TRBJ2-5,12,TGTGCCAGCAGTCCTGGGGGCGGTGAGCAGTACTTC,CASSPGGGEQYF
NA,TRBV30,NA,TRBJ2-7,12,TGTGCCTGGAGTCTAGACTCCTACGAGCAGTACTTC,CAWSLDSYEQYF
NA,TRBV5-5,NA,TRBJ1-5,15,TGTGCCAGCAGCTTGGTTCCGGGAAGCAATCAGCCCCAGCATTTT,CASSLVPGSNQPQHF
few,TRBV15,NA,TRBJ2-2,15,TGTGCCACCAGCAGAGATGTCCAGGGGCCCGGGGAGCTGTTTTTT,CATSRDVQGPGELFF
many,TRBV6-6,TRBD1,TRBJ1-1,12,TGTGCCAGCAAAATGGACAGGGTCGGGGCTTTCTTT,CASKMDRVGAFF
NA,TRBV7-2,NA,TRBJ1-3,15,TGTGCCAGCAGCTTAGATTGGAGAACCGGAAACACCATATATTTT,CASSLDWRTGNTIYF
few,TRBV7-3,TRBD2,TRBJ2-3,15,TGTGCCAGCAGCCCGCCGAGCGGGACCACAGATACGCAGTATTTT,CASSPPSGTTDTQYF
few,TRBV27,NA,TRBJ2-6,18,TGTGCCAGCAGTCCAACCGACCAGGGTATCTCTGGGGCCAACGTCCTGACTTTC,CASSPTDQGISGANVLTF
NA,TRBV15,NA,TRBJ2-7,12,TGTGCCACCAGCAGGCGGGGCTACGAGCAGTACTTC,CATSRRGYEQYF
NA,TRBV7-9,NA,TRBJ2-7,14,TGTGCCAGCAGCTTAGCTAACAGGGACCAAGAGCAGTACTTC,CASSLANRDQEQYF
NA,TRBV5-1,NA,TRBJ2-2,15,TGCGCCAGCAGCTTACAGAGACCGAACACCGGGGAGCTGTTTTTT,CASSLQRPNTGELFF
few,TRBV6-6,NA,TRBJ2-3,14,TGTGCCAGCAGTCGCGACGGCCGCACAGATAGTGGGTATTTT,CASSRDGRTDSGYF
NA,TRBV5-1,TRBD1,TRBJ2-7,16,TGCGCCAGCAGCTTGGAGGGAGCAGGGGGCGTTTACGAGCAGTACTTC,CASSLEGAGGVYEQYF
NA,TRBV10-3,TRBD1,TRBJ2-7,16,TGTGCCATCAGTGAGCCGGACAGGGGAATCTCCTACGAGCAGTACTTC,CAISEPDRGISYEQYF
NA,TRBV5-4,NA,TRBJ1-2,14,TGTGCCAGCAGCCTCCGGGGTTCTAACTATGGCTACACCTTC,CASSLRGSNYGYTF
once,TRBV5-6,TRBD2,TRBJ2-4,19,TGTGCCAGCAGCAGAAGGACTAGCGGGGGGGCTGTTGCCAAAAACATTCAGTACTTC,CASSRRTSGGAVAKNIQYF